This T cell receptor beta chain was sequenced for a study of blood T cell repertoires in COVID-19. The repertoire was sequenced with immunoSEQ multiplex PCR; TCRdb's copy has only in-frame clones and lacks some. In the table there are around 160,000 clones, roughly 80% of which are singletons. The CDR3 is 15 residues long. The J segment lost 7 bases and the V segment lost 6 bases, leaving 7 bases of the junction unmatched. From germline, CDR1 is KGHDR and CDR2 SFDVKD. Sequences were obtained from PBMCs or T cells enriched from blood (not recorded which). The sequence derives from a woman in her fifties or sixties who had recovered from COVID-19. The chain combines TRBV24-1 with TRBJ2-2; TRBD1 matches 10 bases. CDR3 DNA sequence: TGTGCCACCAGTCCGGGACAGGGGCGAAACGGGGAGCTGTTTTTT. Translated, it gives CATSPGQGRNGELFF.